The 26 T cell receptor beta chains listed next were all sequenced from one sample in a study of T cells after yellow fever vaccination. TCRdb reanalysed the 5' RACE reads using MiXCR and keeps one entry per CDR3 protein. The table includes 150,000 to 200,000 distinct CDR3 sequences, under 7.5% detected once. The source material was CD4+ T cells sorted from PBMCs, sampled 5 to 6 days after the first yellow fever vaccination. Receptors were obtained from a man younger than 35 who received the YFV17D yellow fever vaccine.

Only one count was recorded for this clonotype. A much larger clone sits a single nucleotide away, making a read error possible. The J gene is TRBJ2-1, the V gene TRBV7-2; D is tentatively TRBD1 or TRBD2 (6 bases each). V dropped 5 bases and J dropped 4 bases, with 18 bases sitting between them. The CDR3 covers 16 residues. The germline V gene has CDR1 SGHTA and CDR2 FQGNSA. CDR3 DNA sequence: TGTGCCAGCAGCAAACCTAGCGTGGGGGCATACAATGAGCAGTTCTTC. It translates to CASSKPSVGAYNEQFF.

This clonotype was detected many times. In DNA form, the CDR3 reads TGTGCCAGCAGCTTATCCACAGGGGAGACCCAGTACTTC. Protein product: CASSLSTGETQYF. The chain carries TRBV11-2 and TRBJ2-5; perhaps TRBD1 as D (6 bases). This CDR3 region has 13 residues. Germline lookup yields CDR1 SGHAT and CDR2 FQNNGV. V was cut by 2 bases and J by 5 bases, with 9 bases left in between.

The chain has TRBV20-1 and TRBJ2-5, with 7 nucleotides matching TRBD1. The J segment lost 7 bases and the V segment lost 5 bases, leaving 10 bases of the junction unmatched. Germline CDR1 reads DFQATT; CDR2 reads SNEGSKA (reference sequence). The CDR3 spans 13 residues. The DNA for the CDR3 is TGCAGTGCTTCTGACAGGGCAGGGGGGACCCAGTACTTC. Translation: CSASDRAGGTQYF.

This clonotype was observed at least ten times. The chain links TRBV7-6 to TRBJ1-1; D gene unclear. The CDR3 has 14 residues. The germline gives CDR1 SGHVS, CDR2 FNYEAQ. The germline V and J ends were trimmed by 1 base and 7 bases, with 13 bases remaining between them. Here the CDR3 reads CASSLVAGASEAFF. The CDR3 DNA reads TGTGCCAGCAGCTTAGTGGCAGGAGCTAGTGAAGCTTTCTTT.

The V and J genes are TRBV14 and TRBJ2-1; a weak D match, TRBD2 (6 bases). Germline-derived CDR1 and CDR2 are SGHDN and FVKESK. V was cut by 3 bases and J by 0 bases, with 6 bases left in between. The CDR3 covers 14 residues. In DNA form, the CDR3 reads TGTGCCAGCAGCCAGACTAGCTCCTACAATGAGCAGTTCTTC. Encoded protein: CASSQTSSYNEQFF.

This clonotype has at least ten counts. V is TRBV15 and J is TRBJ1-5; D unresolved. V lost 0 bases, J lost 7 bases, and 10 bases lay in between. Germline V gene sequence: CDR1 LNHNV, CDR2 YYDKDF (reference sequence). The CDR3 covers 14 residues. CDR3 DNA sequence: TGTGCCACCAGCAGAGATCGTCTTTTCCAGCCCCAGCATTTT. This codes for CATSRDRLFQPQHF. The full variable domain, its missing parts supplied by reference TRBV15 and TRBJ1-5, is DAMVIQNPRYQVTQFGKPVTLSCSQTLNHNVMYWYQQKSSQAPKLLFHYYDKDFNNEADTPDNFQSRRPNTSFCFLDIRSPGLGDTAMYLCATSRDRLFQPQHFGDGTRLSIL.

Ten or more counts support this clonotype. V usage is TRBV20-1 and J usage is TRBJ2-3, with 9 nucleotides matching TRBD2. With V trimmed by 1 base and J by 4 bases, 12 bases remained unmatched. There are 17 residues in the CDR3. The germline V gene encodes CDR1 DFQATT and CDR2 SNEGSKA (reference sequence). The CDR3 is CSARGPPGGGAPDTQYF. In nucleotides, the CDR3 is TGCAGTGCTAGAGGCCCCCCTGGCGGGGGGGCCCCAGATACGCAGTATTTT.

This clonotype was recorded a few times. V is TRBV12-3 or TRBV12-4 and J is TRBJ1-6; no firm D call. The CDR3 loop spans 14 amino acids. Between the trimmed V and J ends, which lost 3 bases and 7 bases, there was a span of 10 bases. The CDR3 coding sequence is TGTGCCAGCAGTTTTCAGACTCAGAATTCACCCCTCCACTTT. Encoded protein: CASSFQTQNSPLHF.

This chain connects TRBV6-1 to TRBJ2-7, with D uncertain. Germline lookup yields CDR1 MNHNS and CDR2 SASEGT. Trimming cost V 3 bases and J 3 bases, with 6 bases left between them. The CDR3 consists of 12 residues. The CDR3 here is CASSEAFYEQYV. The CDR3 region has the DNA TGTGCCAGCAGTGAGGCCTTCTACGAGCAGTACGTC.

In its sample, this clonotype was seen many times. V gene TRBV25-1 combines with J gene TRBJ1-5; tentatively, D is TRBD1 (5 bases). The germline V gene has CDR1 MGHDK and CDR2 SYGVNS. Between the trimmed V and J ends, which lost 4 bases and 4 bases, there was a span of 11 bases. The CDR3 runs 14 residues. CDR3 in amino acids: CASSVSRVNQPQHF. DNA for the CDR3: TGTGCCAGCAGTGTCTCCAGGGTTAATCAGCCCCAGCATTTT.

The table lists this clonotype with many counts. The rearrangement links TRBV11-2 to TRBJ2-5, with D maybe TRBD2 (6 bases). The CDR3 is 13 amino acids. V lost 1 base and J lost 5, with 8 bases in between. Germline V gene data show CDR1 as SGHAT and CDR2 as FQNNGV. CDR3 DNA: TGTGCCAGCAGCTTAGGGAGGGCGGAGACCCAGTACTTC. The encoded protein is CASSLGRAETQYF.

The chain uses TRBV6-2 or TRBV6-3 and TRBJ1-4, with TRBD1 as a possible D gene (5 bases). V was clipped by 6 bases and J by 6 bases, with 14 bases between them. The germline gives CDR1 MNHEY, CDR2 SVGEGT. The CDR3 has 14 amino acids. CDR3 in amino acids: CASRHARADEKLFF. In DNA, the CDR3 is TGTGCCAGCAGGCACGCCAGGGCTGATGAAAAACTGTTTTTT.

This chain uses TRBV20-1 with TRBJ1-1; 7 bases fit TRBD1. V was clipped by 5 bases and J by 4 bases; unmatched bases: 13. The CDR3 has 15 residues. Germline CDR1 and CDR2: DFQATT and SNEGSKA (reference sequence). The CDR3 DNA follows: TGCAGTGCTGAGCCATCTCAGGGGGGGGGCACTGAAGCTTTCTTT. This translates into CSAEPSQGGGTEAFF.

This clonotype was counted at least ten times. CDR3 bases: TGTGCCAGCAGGGCTACCGGGAATACGGGAAACACCATATATTTT. Translating gives CASRATGNTGNTIYF. The V gene is TRBV13, the J gene TRBJ1-3; D is unclear. There are 15 residues in the CDR3. Trimming removed 6 bases at V and 4 bases at J, with 16 bases between. Germline V gives CDR1 PRHDT, CDR2 FYEKMQ (reference sequence).

The CDR3 spells CATRATGLLSGANVLTF. The CDR3, as DNA: TGTGCCACCAGAGCGACAGGGCTACTGTCTGGGGCCAACGTCCTGACTTTC. The chain couples TRBV10-3 to TRBJ2-6; 7 nucleotides match TRBD1. J was trimmed by 1 base and V by 10 bases; bases with no gene match: 13. CDR1 and CDR2 from the germline V gene are ENHRY and SYGVKD. This CDR3 region has 17 residues.

The chain uses TRBV7-2 and TRBJ2-5; 11 nucleotides align to TRBD2. The CDR3 extends over 14 amino acids. CDR1 and CDR2 from the germline V gene are SGHTA and FQGNSA. Germline trimming cut 3 bases from V and 10 bases from J; bases unmatched to any gene: 7. The chain's CDR3 is CASSFGSGGAGQYF. In nucleotides, the CDR3 is TGTGCCAGCAGCTTTGGTAGCGGGGGGGCAGGCCAGTACTTC.

Ten or more counts support this clonotype. The chain carries TRBV7-6 and TRBJ1-4; D not resolved. The CDR3 has 13 residues. V was trimmed by 4 bases and J by 8 bases, leaving 11 bases between them. Per germline, CDR1 SGHVS and CDR2 FNYEAQ. DNA of the CDR3: TGTGCCAGCAGCTCCTTGACGGAAGAAAAACTGTTTTTT. It is translated as CASSSLTEEKLFF.

This clonotype was observed many times. V and J are TRBV5-5 and TRBJ2-1; D is possibly TRBD2 (7 bases). Germline CDR1 and CDR2: SGHKS and YYEKEE (reference sequence). Deletions cut 3 bases from V and 8 bases from J, with 21 bases between. The CDR3 length is 16 residues. This CDR3 is CASSSGLGGHIDEQFF. CDR3 in DNA: TGTGCCAGCAGCTCCGGTCTGGGGGGGCATATCGATGAGCAGTTCTTC.

The chain joins TRBV6-6 to TRBJ2-5, with D tentatively TRBD2 (7 bases). Trimming took off 7 bases at V and 4 bases at J, with 13 bases between the two ends. The V gene's germline CDR1 is MNHNY and CDR2 SVGAGI (reference sequence). The length of the CDR3 is 13 residues. CDR3 DNA: TGTGCCAGCAACACCGGGGGGCTAGAGACCCAGTACTTC. Protein sequence: CASNTGGLETQYF.

This chain joins TRBV12-3 or TRBV12-4 and TRBJ2-2, with 9 bases aligning to TRBD1. The CDR3 has 15 residues. V was clipped by 6 bases and J by 4 bases; unmatched bases: 6. The DNA of the CDR3 is TGTGCCAGCAGGCCGGGACAGGGTGGCACCGGGGAGCTGTTTTTT. Translation gives CASRPGQGGTGELFF.

This chain connects TRBV7-8 to TRBJ2-3, with D unclear. Germline CDR1 SGHVS, CDR2 FQNEAQ. This CDR3 has 15 amino acids. Between the trimmed V and J ends, which lost 3 bases and 2 bases, there was a span of 12 bases. The CDR3 nucleotides read TGTGCCAGCAGCTTCAGTTGGCTTCTCACAGATACGCAGTATTTT. Its translation is CASSFSWLLTDTQYF.

This clonotype has ten or more counts. The rearrangement links TRBV5-1 to TRBJ2-1, with D perhaps TRBD1 (6 bases). Germline loops: CDR1 SGHRS, CDR2 YFSETQ. Trimming stripped 5 bases from V and 9 bases from J, with 12 bases between. This CDR3 is 12 amino acids long. Written as DNA, the CDR3 is TGCGCCAGCAGAACAGGGCCAAGTGAGCAGTTCTTC. It yields the protein CASRTGPSEQFF.

This chain uses TRBV20-1 with TRBJ1-4; possible D gene TRBD1, 5 bases. CDR3 size: 16 residues. Germline V gives CDR1 DFQATT, CDR2 SNEGSKA (reference sequence). Trimming stripped 2 bases from V and 8 bases from J, with 21 bases between. CDR3 protein: CSARPPKGQGIEKLFF. Written as DNA, the CDR3 is TGCAGTGCTAGACCTCCGAAGGGGCAGGGAATCGAAAAACTGTTTTTT.

This clonotype has at least ten counts. This chain joins TRBV6-2 or TRBV6-3 and TRBJ2-1; D remains ambiguous. The CDR3 is made up of 14 amino acids. V was pared by 0 bases and J by 7 bases, with 10 bases between. Germline assignment: CDR1 MNHEY and CDR2 SVGEGT. The CDR3 here is CASSYSHFRNEQFF. For the CDR3, the DNA is TGTGCCAGCAGTTACTCCCACTTCAGGAATGAGCAGTTCTTC.

There are a few counts of this clonotype. The rearrangement uses TRBV12-3 or TRBV12-4 and TRBJ2-5; no firm D call. CDR3 size: 12 residues. Trimming cost V 8 bases and J 6 bases, with 13 bases left between them. CDR3: CASRDLVQTQYF. The CDR3 DNA sequence: TGTGCCAGCCGTGACCTGGTACAGACCCAGTACTTC.

This clonotype appeared many times. The chain recombines TRBV7-9 with TRBJ2-5, with a weak D call TRBD2 (5 bases). The germline V and J ends were trimmed by 2 bases and 5 bases, with 12 bases remaining between them. Germline values: CDR1 SEHNR, CDR2 FQNEAQ (reference sequence). The CDR3 length is 14 residues. As DNA, the CDR3 is TGTGCCAGCAGCTTATTCGGGGATATGGAGACCCAGTACTTC. Its translation is CASSLFGDMETQYF.